The table lists the clone carrying this T cell receptor (beta chain) with a count of one. This sample is drawn from a study of blood T cell repertoires in COVID-19. Overall study: Acute-phase and convalescent COVID-19 samples originated in the United States, Italy and Spain. Sources were T cells, B-cell-depleted T cells, or PBMCs; the material itself was cDNA or gDNA.

As processed by the authors: Amplification of reference gene primers was used by the study to estimate nucleated cell counts. Assay used: immunoSEQ multiplex PCR; TCRdb lists only in-frame clones, some missing. V, J and clone size reflect that table, while D and trimming were determined from the DNA. The repertoire holds 120,000 or so clones, with over 55% as singletons. Germline V gene lookup returns CDR1 MDHEN and CDR2 SYDVKM. The CDR3 length is 16 residues. Trimming at V came to 8 bases and at J to 4 bases, leaving 12 bases not matched to a gene. The specimen sequenced was peripheral blood. The origin of this receptor is a woman in her 70s with acute or convalescent COVID-19. The J gene is TRBJ2-3, the V gene TRBV28; 10 nucleotides align to TRBD1. CDR3 sequence: CASRPVGQGGSDTQYF. The CDR3 coding sequence is TGTGCCAGCCGCCCAGTAGGACAGGGGGGATCAGATACGCAGTATTTT.